This entry lists 22 T cell receptor beta chains sequenced from one sample in a study of early T cells in non-severe SARS-CoV-2 infection. TCRdb independently ran MiXCR on the 5' RACE reads; one entry per CDR3 protein. The repertoire holds some 96,000 distinct CDR3 sequences, with roughly 13% as singletons. Material for sequencing was whole blood. Receptors originate from an adult who was a healthcare worker with PCR-confirmed SARS-CoV-2 infection or an uninfected control (not recorded which).

The chain recombines TRBV28 with TRBJ2-6; D is possibly TRBD1 or TRBD2 (5 bases each). V dropped 7 bases and J dropped 2 bases, with 15 bases sitting between them. The CDR3 extends over 16 amino acids. From germline, CDR1 is MDHEN and CDR2 SYDVKM. The CDR3 nucleotides read TGTGCCAGCACCTCCCGGACGGGGCCTGGGGCCAACGTCCTGACTTTC. Its translation: CASTSRTGPGANVLTF.

The chain joins TRBV11-2 to TRBJ2-2; tentatively, D is TRBD2 (6 bases). V was cut by 9 bases and J by 5 bases, with 19 bases left in between. Germline values: CDR1 SGHAT, CDR2 FQNNGV. The CDR3 extends over 15 amino acids. The CDR3 here is CASYGGTKGTGELFF. CDR3 DNA sequence: TGTGCCAGTTACGGCGGGACCAAAGGGACCGGGGAGCTGTTTTTT.

This clonotype was seen more than once but under ten times. The chain recombines TRBV5-1 with TRBJ2-7; D is possibly TRBD1 or TRBD2 (6 bases each). Germline CDR1 reads SGHRS; CDR2 reads YFSETQ. V shed 4 bases and J shed 3 bases, with 11 bases lying between them. The CDR3 length is 13 residues. The CDR3 coding sequence is TGCGCCAGCAGCGGGGGGCCGAACTACGAGCAGTACTTC. Its translation: CASSGGPNYEQYF.

This chain connects TRBV18 to TRBJ2-7; a possible D gene is TRBD1 (5 bases). The CDR3 runs to 11 residues. CDR1 and CDR2 from the germline V gene are KGHSH and LQKENI. V was clipped by 5 bases and J by 13 bases, with 15 bases between them. CDR3 residues: CASSSRAGSYF. CDR3 sequence (DNA): TGTGCCAGCTCAAGCAGGGCCGGCTCCTACTTC.

The rearrangement links TRBV28 to TRBJ1-5; TRBD1 aligns across 7 bases. J was trimmed by 0 bases and V by 6 bases; bases with no gene match: 14. CDR1 MDHEN and CDR2 SYDVKM come from the germline V gene. The CDR3 has 18 residues. CDR3 DNA: TGTGCCAGCAGGTCCCGGGGACAGAAGATGTATAGCAATCAGCCCCAGCATTTT. Translation gives CASRSRGQKMYSNQPQHF.

This clonotype has only a few counts. This chain links TRBV29-1 with TRBJ2-2, with 7 bases matching TRBD1. Per the germline V gene, CDR1 is SQVTM and CDR2 is ANQGSEA. Unmatched junction bases numbered 4, after V lost 3 bases and J lost 6 bases. The CDR3 length is 13 residues. The CDR3 sequence is CSVETGLSGELFF. CDR3 DNA: TGCAGCGTTGAGACAGGGTTGTCCGGGGAGCTGTTTTTT.

This clonotype was counted between two and nine times. The chain carries TRBV28 and TRBJ2-7; D uncertain. Per the germline V gene, CDR1 is MDHEN and CDR2 is SYDVKM. Trimming left V 7 bases short and J 0 bases short, with 13 bases between. This CDR3 contains 14 residues. The CDR3 is CASTSTVPSYEQYF. The CDR3 DNA sequence: TGTGCCAGCACCTCAACAGTGCCCTCCTACGAGCAGTACTTC. Together with reference TRBV28 and TRBJ2-7, the CDR3 gives the full variable domain: DVKVTQSSRYLVKRTGEKVFLECVQDMDHENMFWYRQDPGLGLRLIYFSYDVKMKEKGDIPEGYSVSREKKERFSLILESASTNQTSMYLCASTSTVPSYEQYFGPGTRLTVT.

The chain employs TRBV28 and TRBJ2-7, with TRBD1 matching 10 bases. Germline V gene data show CDR1 as MDHEN and CDR2 as SYDVKM. The V segment lost 7 bases and the J segment 2 bases; nucleotides outside the gene matches: 17. This CDR3 comprises 18 residues. The CDR3 loop is CASTGPGTGVGLTYEQYF. CDR3 DNA sequence: TGTGCCAGCACCGGGCCCGGGACAGGGGTCGGGCTGACCTACGAGCAGTACTTC.

Many counts were recorded for this clonotype. The J gene is TRBJ2-6, the V gene TRBV7-9; possibly TRBD1 for D (5 bases). The CDR3 is 16 residues long. CDR1 and CDR2 (germline): SEHNR, FQNEAQ (reference sequence). V was shortened by 2 bases and J by 7 bases, with 15 bases between the two germline ends. CDR3 protein: CASSLLWTSRANVLTF. The CDR3 DNA is TGTGCCAGCAGCTTATTGTGGACAAGCCGCGCCAACGTCCTGACTTTC.

This clonotype came up a few times. CDR3 sequence reads: CSATGGHTEAFF. The CDR3 region has the DNA TGCAGTGCCACAGGAGGCCACACTGAAGCTTTCTTT. This chain uses TRBV20-1 with TRBJ1-1; D may be TRBD1 (5 bases). CDR3 size: 12 residues. Germline V gene data show CDR1 as DFQATT and CDR2 as SNEGSKA (reference sequence). V gave up 6 bases and J gave up 3 bases, with 11 bases separating them.

In this sample, this clonotype turned up a few times. The chain joins TRBV5-1 to TRBJ2-7, with a tentative D call TRBD1 (6 bases). V lost 2 bases and J 6 bases, leaving 12 bases between the germline ends. Germline V lookup: CDR1 SGHRS, CDR2 YFSETQ. The CDR3 loop spans 13 amino acids. CDR3 amino acids: CASSFPQGSEQYF. CDR3 in DNA: TGCGCCAGCAGCTTCCCACAGGGAAGCGAGCAGTACTTC.

This clonotype was counted between two and nine times. V and J are TRBV5-1 and TRBJ1-5, with D unclear. Germline V gene lookup returns CDR1 SGHRS and CDR2 YFSETQ. Trimming removed 0 bases from V and 6 bases from J, with 10 bases in between. The CDR3 contains 14 residues. The CDR3, as DNA: TGCGCCAGCAGCTTGGGGGGTGGAAGTCAGCCCCAGCATTTT. Translated: CASSLGGGSQPQHF.

The gene calls are TRBV27 and TRBJ2-1; D is unclear. CDR1 MNHEY and CDR2 SMNVEV come from the germline V gene (reference sequence). This CDR3 region has 15 residues. V was clipped by 5 bases and J by 2 bases, with 13 bases between them. DNA for the CDR3: TGTGCCAGCAGTCCTCAAGGAATTACCTACAATGAGCAGTTCTTC. It is translated as CASSPQGITYNEQFF.

This clonotype has ten or more counts. This chain joins TRBV18 and TRBJ2-7; possibly TRBD1 for D (5 bases). CDR1 and CDR2 from the germline V gene are KGHSH and LQKENI. V was pared by 3 bases and J by 3 bases, with 12 bases between. This CDR3 has 14 amino acids. The CDR3 coding sequence is TGTGCCAGCTCACCGTCAGGGTCGGACTACGAGCAGTACTTC. Protein product: CASSPSGSDYEQYF.

With respect to this clonotype: A clone one base away is much larger, so this may be a read error. The V and J genes are TRBV2 and TRBJ2-2; D gene uncertain. This CDR3 has 15 amino acids. V was shortened by 7 bases and J by 6 bases, with 18 bases between the two germline ends. CDR1 SNHLY and CDR2 FYNNEI come from the germline V gene. CDR3 DNA sequence: TGTGCCAGCATTTTCAGGTCTCAAGTGGCCGGGGAGCTGTTTTTT. As protein: CASIFRSQVAGELFF.

This clonotype came up a few times. The chain uses TRBV28 and TRBJ2-6; tentatively, D is TRBD1 (5 bases). The CDR3 loop spans 16 amino acids. With 10 bases removed from V and 0 bases from J, the gap between germline ends came to 16 bases. Per the germline V gene, CDR1 is MDHEN and CDR2 is SYDVKM. CDR3 sequence reads: CAIQAGQRSGANVLTF. As DNA, the CDR3 is TGTGCCATCCAGGCAGGGCAACGCTCTGGGGCCAACGTCCTGACTTTC.

The CDR3 sequence: CASSPGTGEDEQYF. In DNA, the CDR3 is TGTGCCAGCTCACCCGGGACAGGGGAAGACGAGCAGTACTTC. The chain joins TRBV18 to TRBJ2-7; TRBD1 matches 10 bases. Unmatched junction bases numbered 4, after V lost 3 bases and J lost 5 bases. CDR1 and CDR2 (germline): KGHSH, LQKENI. The CDR3 loop spans 14 amino acids.

This clonotype was counted at least ten times. The chain is built from TRBV4-1 and TRBJ2-3; 9 positions agree with TRBD1. The germline V gene has CDR1 MGHRA and CDR2 YSYEKL. The trim removed 1 base at V and 2 bases at J, leaving 1 base unmatched. CDR3 length equals 15 residues. In nucleotides, the CDR3 is TGCGCCAGCAGCCAAGGGGACAGGGTCACAGATACGCAGTATTTT. Amino acids: CASSQGDRVTDTQYF.

The rearrangement uses TRBV5-1 and TRBJ2-1, with D perhaps matching TRBD1 (5 bases). The germline gives CDR1 SGHRS, CDR2 YFSETQ. Trimming shortened V by 8 bases and J by 8 bases, and 20 bases separated the two germline ends. The CDR3 consists of 14 residues. CDR3 coding DNA: TGCGCCAGTAATGGACAAGGAAGGATCGATGAGCAGTTCTTC. It codes for CASNGQGRIDEQFF.

The chain employs TRBV10-2 and TRBJ2-1; either TRBD1 or TRBD2 may fit D (5 bases each). The germline V gene has CDR1 WSHSY and CDR2 SAAADI. The CDR3 has 13 amino acids. Trimming took 10 bases from V and 8 from J, leaving 18 bases between them. The CDR3 loop is CATEGRLSDEQFF. In DNA form, the CDR3 reads TGCGCCACCGAGGGACGGCTTAGCGATGAGCAGTTCTTC.

This clonotype was seen more than once but under ten times. The chain joins TRBV18 to TRBJ1-2; a possible D gene is TRBD1 (5 bases). Per germline, CDR1 KGHSH and CDR2 LQKENI. With 3 bases removed from V and 4 bases from J, the gap between germline ends came to 9 bases. The CDR3 covers 13 residues. CDR3 sequence reads: CASSPGPFYGYTF. In DNA form, the CDR3 reads TGTGCCAGCTCACCGGGACCATTCTATGGCTACACCTTC. Filled out from reference TRBV18 and TRBJ1-2, the complete variable domain reads NAGVMQNPRHLVRRRGQEARLRCSPMKGHSHVYWYRQLPEEGLKFMVYLQKENIIDESGMPKERFSAEFPKEGPSILRIQQVVRGDSAAYFCASSPGPFYGYTFGSGTRLTVV.

This clonotype was picked up many times. V usage is TRBV6-5 and J usage is TRBJ2-2; D not resolved. The CDR3 contains 12 residues. Germline V gene lookup returns CDR1 MNHEY and CDR2 SVGAGI. The V gene lost 6 bases and the J gene lost 6 bases, with 8 bases spanning the gap. In DNA, the CDR3 is TGTGCCAGCAGACCTGGTGCCGGGGAGCTGTTTTTT. Translating it yields CASRPGAGELFF.